Below are 20 T cell receptor beta chains sequenced from a single sample in a study of T cell responses to AZD1222 COVID-19 vaccine. Assay used: immunoSEQ multiplex PCR; TCRdb lists only in-frame clones, some missing. The sample holds 120,000 or so clones, around nine tenths seen once. The material was peripheral blood, obtained 28 days after the second AZD1222 dose. The source is an adult who received the AZD1222 COVID-19 vaccine.

This clone was seen a few times. The CDR3 loop reads CASSLGQGLNQPQHF. CDR3 coding DNA: TGTGCCAGTAGTCTGGGACAGGGGCTCAATCAGCCCCAGCATTTT. The chain couples TRBV19 to TRBJ1-5; TRBD1 matches 10 bases. CDR1 is LNHDA, CDR2 SQIVND, per germline (reference sequence). The CDR3 has 15 residues. Trimming took 5 bases from V and 3 from J; bases not matched to a gene: 4.

The rearrangement links TRBV7-9 to TRBJ1-6; D unclear. CDR1 SEHNR and CDR2 FQNEAQ come from the germline V gene (reference sequence). The V end lost 1 base, the J end lost 10 bases, and 14 bases lay between the germline ends. The CDR3 is 15 residues long. The CDR3 region is CASSLGVPSDSPLHF. CDR3 nucleotides: TGTGCCAGCAGCTTAGGAGTCCCATCCGACTCACCCCTCCACTTT.

The chain recombines TRBV20-1 with TRBJ2-1; D assignment may be TRBD1 or TRBD2 (6 bases each). CDR3 size: 14 residues. Trimming took 3 bases from V and 8 from J, leaving 17 bases between them. CDR1 is DFQATT, CDR2 SNEGSKA, per germline (reference sequence). CDR3 in amino acids: CSASYGGGSDEQFF. The CDR3 coding sequence is TGCAGTGCTAGTTACGGAGGGGGGAGCGATGAGCAGTTCTTC.

V usage is TRBV7-2 and J usage is TRBJ1-5, with D perhaps matching TRBD1 (5 bases). This CDR3 has 12 amino acids. Trimming took 2 bases from V and 6 from J, leaving 5 bases between them. CDR1 is SGHTA, CDR2 FQGNSA, per germline. CDR3 DNA sequence: TGTGCCAGCAGCTTAAGGGGTCAGCCCCAGCATTTT. It translates to CASSLRGQPQHF.

The V and J genes are TRBV6-5 and TRBJ2-3; D gene unclear. Germline V CDR1 and CDR2: MNHEY, SVGAGI. The germline V and J ends were trimmed by 5 bases and 4 bases, with 7 bases remaining between them. There are 12 residues in the CDR3. The CDR3 DNA sequence: TGTGCCAGCAGTCGGGCGTCAGATACGCAGTATTTT. Protein sequence: CASSRASDTQYF.

The genes are TRBV6-5 and TRBJ2-3; no firm D call. The CDR3 consists of 12 residues. The V and J ends lost 0 bases and 5 bases respectively, with 3 bases between them. Germline CDR1 and CDR2: MNHEY and SVGAGI. The CDR3 nucleotides are TGTGCCAGCAGTTACTCTATAGATACGCAGTATTTT. Amino acids: CASSYSIDTQYF.

The rearrangement links TRBV7-9 to TRBJ1-2; 7 bases fit TRBD1. Trimming cost V 1 base and J 5 bases; bases outside gene matches: 1. This CDR3 is 13 amino acids long. The germline CDR1 and CDR2 sequences are SEHNR and FQNEAQ (reference sequence). The CDR3 protein is CASSLDRGYGYTF. The CDR3 bases are TGTGCCAGCAGCTTAGACAGGGGTTATGGCTACACCTTC.

The chain is built from TRBV6-1 and TRBJ1-4, with TRBD1 matching over 9 bases. The germline CDR1 and CDR2 sequences are MNHNS and SASEGT. This CDR3 contains 17 residues. With 2 bases clipped from V and 7 bases from J, the junction kept 11 bases outside the gene matches. The CDR3 DNA sequence: TGTGCCAGCAGTGAAATGAGGGTCGGGACAGGGCTTGAAAAACTGTTTTTT. Its translation is CASSEMRVGTGLEKLFF.

This clone was seen only a few times. DNA for the CDR3: TGTGCCAGCAGAAGACGGGGGCTCTATGGCTACACCTTC. It translates to CASRRRGLYGYTF. This rearrangement joins TRBV12-3 or TRBV12-4 to TRBJ1-2; TRBD1 is a possible D gene (6 bases). This CDR3 region has 13 residues. Trimming pared 6 bases from V and 4 bases from J, leaving 12 bases between.

This clone was detected once. The genes are TRBV25-1 and TRBJ1-2, with D hard to call. The CDR3 totals 12 residues. The germline V and J ends were trimmed by 8 bases and 6 bases, with 13 bases remaining between them. The V gene's germline CDR1 is MGHDK and CDR2 SYGVNS. The CDR3 coding sequence is TGTGCCAGCTTCTATGATGCGGATGGCTACACCTTC. The encoded protein is CASFYDADGYTF.

The chain is built from TRBV4-2 and TRBJ1-3; D is possibly TRBD1 (5 bases). The CDR3 covers 15 residues. Looked up from germline, CDR1 is LGHNA and CDR2 is YNFKEQ. Deletions cut 3 bases from V and 7 bases from J, with 16 bases between. CDR3: CASSQGDWARNTIYF. The CDR3 DNA reads as TGTGCCAGCAGCCAGGGGGACTGGGCTCGGAACACCATATATTTT.

The gene calls are TRBV7-6 and TRBJ2-1, with 7 bases lining up with TRBD2. J lost 5 bases, V lost 4 bases, and 2 bases had no gene match. The CDR3 runs 13 residues. Germline CDR1 SGHVS, CDR2 FNYEAQ. This CDR3 reads CASSSSGNNEQFF. As DNA, the CDR3 is TGTGCCAGCAGCTCAAGCGGGAACAATGAGCAGTTCTTC. Complete variable domain (other parts from reference TRBV7-6 and TRBJ2-1): GAGVSQSPRYKVTKRGQDVALRCDPISGHVSLYWYRQALGQGPEFLTYFNYEAQQDKSGLPNDRFSAERPEGSISTLTIQRTEQRDSAMYRCASSSSGNNEQFFGPGTRLTVL.

This chain joins TRBV13 and TRBJ2-2; 10 nucleotides agree with TRBD1. The CDR3 covers 19 residues. Unmatched junction bases numbered 11, after V lost 1 base and J lost 3 bases. The V gene's germline CDR1 is PRHDT and CDR2 FYEKMQ (reference sequence). CDR3 loop: CASSLDPIVGTGDTGELFF. CDR3 coding DNA: TGTGCCAGCAGCTTAGACCCCATCGTTGGGACAGGGGACACCGGGGAGCTGTTTTTT.

The V and J genes are TRBV7-2 and TRBJ1-4; D not certain. The CDR3 contains 14 residues. The germline V gene has CDR1 SGHTA and CDR2 FQGNSA. V was pared by 6 bases and J by 0 bases, with 8 bases between. CDR3 nucleotide sequence: TGTGCCAGCAGGAGATCGGCAACTAATGAAAAACTGTTTTTT. This codes for CASRRSATNEKLFF.

This chain connects TRBV6-5 to TRBJ2-1; TRBD2 is a possible D gene (5 bases). The germline gives CDR1 MNHEY, CDR2 SVGAGI. The CDR3 has 15 residues. The V end was cut by 7 bases, the J end by 9 bases, with 22 bases between. This CDR3 reads CASTPPSAGLAEQFF. CDR3 nucleotides: TGTGCCAGCACTCCACCTTCCGCAGGACTCGCTGAGCAGTTCTTC.

This chain joins TRBV5-1 and TRBJ2-3, with 7 bases aligning to TRBD2. The V and J ends lost 4 bases and 1 base, in that order; junction bases with no gene match: 3. Per germline, CDR1 SGHRS and CDR2 YFSETQ. This CDR3 is built from 14 residues. CDR3 DNA sequence: TGCGCCAGCAGCGAGGGAGGGGGCACAGATACGCAGTATTTT. Its protein is CASSEGGGTDTQYF.

The chain joins TRBV7-9 to TRBJ2-7; unclear D gene. The CDR3 sequence is 11 residues long. The V gene's germline CDR1 is SEHNR and CDR2 FQNEAQ (reference sequence). Trimming stripped 5 bases from V and 5 bases from J, with 7 bases between. The CDR3 sequence is CASSPVNEQYF. The CDR3 DNA follows: TGTGCCAGCAGCCCCGTGAACGAGCAGTACTTC.

This chain joins TRBV19 and TRBJ1-2; possible D gene TRBD1, 5 bases. The CDR3 is 13 residues long. Trimming stripped 7 bases from V and 1 base from J, with 10 bases between. Germline loops: CDR1 LNHDA, CDR2 SQIVND (reference sequence). The CDR3 DNA sequence: TGTGCCAGTAAAGCGGGGGTTAACTATGGCTACACCTTC. Protein product: CASKAGVNYGYTF.

The chain links TRBV7-6 to TRBJ2-7; D gene uncertain. V lost 0 bases to trimming and J lost 3 bases, with 9 bases between them. Per germline, CDR1 SGHVS and CDR2 FNYEAQ. CDR3 length: 14 residues. CDR3 nucleotide sequence: TGTGCCAGCAGCTTAGCCGGCACAAGCTACGAGCAGTACTTC. Protein product: CASSLAGTSYEQYF.

The rearrangement joins TRBV4-1 to TRBJ2-7; D unclear. Germline V gene lookup returns CDR1 MGHRA and CDR2 YSYEKL. This CDR3 spans 13 amino acids. Trimming left V 0 bases short and J 6 bases short, with 9 bases between. CDR3 loop: CASSQDQALEQYF. DNA of the CDR3: TGCGCCAGCAGCCAAGACCAGGCTCTCGAGCAGTACTTC.